The present TCR beta chain was sequenced within a study of T-cell reconstitution after alpha-beta-depleted transplantation in children. There are 17 residues in the CDR3. Germline V gene data show CDR1 as LNHNV and CDR2 as YYDKDF (reference sequence). Trimming took 3 bases from V and 0 from J; bases not matched to a gene: 5. This clonotype appeared many times. Using unique molecular identifiers, the investigators prepared the TCRbeta library. MiXCR was run by TCRdb on the PCR reads, yielding one entry per CDR3 protein. Here the sample spans a few hundred thousand distinct CDR3 sequences, about an eighth being singletons.

The material was PBMCs from the stem cell graft donor, obtained from the stem cell graft. The V call is TRBV15, the J call TRBJ2-2, with 9 bases lining up with TRBD2. The clonotype comes from a human donor who donated a stem cell graft to a child with combined immunodeficiency. This CDR3 reads CATSSPSSGTNTGELFF. CDR3 coding DNA: TGTGCCACCAGCAGTCCATCTAGCGGGACGAACACCGGGGAGCTGTTTTTT. The whole variable domain, remainder taken from reference TRBV15 and TRBJ2-2, is DAMVIQNPRYQVTQFGKPVTLSCSQTLNHNVMYWYQQKSSQAPKLLFHYYDKDFNNEADTPDNFQSRRPNTSFCFLDIRSPGLGDTAMYLCATSSPSSGTNTGELFFGEGSRLTVL.